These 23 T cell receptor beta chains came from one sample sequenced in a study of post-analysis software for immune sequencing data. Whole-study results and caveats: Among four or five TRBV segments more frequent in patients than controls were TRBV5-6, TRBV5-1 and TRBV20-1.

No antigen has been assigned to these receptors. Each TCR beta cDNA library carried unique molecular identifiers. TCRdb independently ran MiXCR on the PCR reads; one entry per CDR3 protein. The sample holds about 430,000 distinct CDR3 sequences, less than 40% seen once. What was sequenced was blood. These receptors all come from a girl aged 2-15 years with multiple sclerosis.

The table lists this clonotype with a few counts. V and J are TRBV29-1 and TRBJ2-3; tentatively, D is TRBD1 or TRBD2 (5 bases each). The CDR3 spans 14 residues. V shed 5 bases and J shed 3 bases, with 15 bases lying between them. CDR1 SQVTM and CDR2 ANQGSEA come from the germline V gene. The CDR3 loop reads CSVIPGPGTDTQYF. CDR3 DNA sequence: TGCAGCGTTATACCGGGACCGGGAACAGATACGCAGTATTTT.

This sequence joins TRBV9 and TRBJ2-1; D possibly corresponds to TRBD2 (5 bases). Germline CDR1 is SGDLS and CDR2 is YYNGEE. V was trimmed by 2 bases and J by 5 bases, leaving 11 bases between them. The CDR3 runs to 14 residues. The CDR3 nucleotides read TGTGCCAGCAGCGTGGGCGGAGGCGACAATGAGCAGTTCTTC. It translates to CASSVGGGDNEQFF.

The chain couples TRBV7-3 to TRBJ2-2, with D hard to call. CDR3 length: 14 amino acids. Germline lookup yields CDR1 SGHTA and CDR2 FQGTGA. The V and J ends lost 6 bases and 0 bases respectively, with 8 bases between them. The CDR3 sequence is CASSPTSNTGELFF. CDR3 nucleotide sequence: TGTGCCAGCAGTCCGACTTCGAACACCGGGGAGCTGTTTTTT.

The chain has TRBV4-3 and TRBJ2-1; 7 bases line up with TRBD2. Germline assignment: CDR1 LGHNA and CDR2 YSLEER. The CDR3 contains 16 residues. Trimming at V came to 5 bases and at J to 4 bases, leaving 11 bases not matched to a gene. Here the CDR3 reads CASSSRTGGGYNEQFF. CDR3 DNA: TGCGCCAGCAGCTCCCGAACGGGAGGAGGGTACAATGAGCAGTTCTTC.

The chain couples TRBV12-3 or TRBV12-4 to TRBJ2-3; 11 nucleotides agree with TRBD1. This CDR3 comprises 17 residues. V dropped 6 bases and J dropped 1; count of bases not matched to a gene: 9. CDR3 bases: TGTGCCAGCAGCCCCCGGACAGGGGGCGATCGCACAGATACGCAGTATTTT. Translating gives CASSPRTGGDRTDTQYF.

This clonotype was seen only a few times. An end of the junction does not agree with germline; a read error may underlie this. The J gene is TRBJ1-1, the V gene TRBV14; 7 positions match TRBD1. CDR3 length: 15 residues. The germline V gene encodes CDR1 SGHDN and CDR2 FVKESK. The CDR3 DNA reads TGTGCCAACAGCCCCCCTGACAGGGTTCTTGGTGAAGCTTTCTTT. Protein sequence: CANSPPDRVLGEAFF.

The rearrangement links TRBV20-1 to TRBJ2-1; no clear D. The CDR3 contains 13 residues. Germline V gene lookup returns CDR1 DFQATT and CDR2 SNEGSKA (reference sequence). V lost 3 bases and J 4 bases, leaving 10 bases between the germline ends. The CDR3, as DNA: TGCAGTGCTAGTGCGGTAGTGTACAATGAGCAGTTCTTC. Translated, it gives CSASAVVYNEQFF.

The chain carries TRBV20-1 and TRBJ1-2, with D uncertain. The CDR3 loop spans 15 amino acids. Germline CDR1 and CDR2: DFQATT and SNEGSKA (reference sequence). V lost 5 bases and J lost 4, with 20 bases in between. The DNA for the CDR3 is TGCAGTGCTGACTCACCTCGTGGAGGGCCCTATGGCTACACCTTC. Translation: CSADSPRGGPYGYTF.

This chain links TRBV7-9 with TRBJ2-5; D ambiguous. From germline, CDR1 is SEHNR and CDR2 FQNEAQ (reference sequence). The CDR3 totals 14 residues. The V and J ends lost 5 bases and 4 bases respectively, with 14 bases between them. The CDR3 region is CASSPGPTPETQYF. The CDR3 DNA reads TGTGCCAGCAGCCCCGGACCGACGCCAGAGACCCAGTACTTC.

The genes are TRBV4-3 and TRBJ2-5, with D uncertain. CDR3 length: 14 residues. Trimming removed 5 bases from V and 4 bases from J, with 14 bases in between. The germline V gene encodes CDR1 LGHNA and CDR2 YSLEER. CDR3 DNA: TGCGCCAGCAGCAAAACCGGGCGAGGAGAGACCCAGTACTTC. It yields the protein CASSKTGRGETQYF.

The CDR3 DNA reads TGCAGTGCTCCGGACTCGAGATACTACAATGAGCAGTTCTTC. This codes for CSAPDSRYYNEQFF. V is TRBV20-1 and J is TRBJ2-1; perhaps TRBD2 as D (5 bases). Trimming removed 5 bases at V and 3 bases at J, with 14 bases between. The CDR3 sequence is 14 residues long. CDR1 and CDR2 (germline): DFQATT, SNEGSKA (reference sequence).

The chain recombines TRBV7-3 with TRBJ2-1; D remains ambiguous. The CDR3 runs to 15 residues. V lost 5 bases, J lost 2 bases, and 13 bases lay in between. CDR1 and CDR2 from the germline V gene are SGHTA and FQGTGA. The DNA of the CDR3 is TGTGCCAGCAGCGTCAGTCTAAGCCCCTACAATGAGCAGTTCTTC. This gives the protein CASSVSLSPYNEQFF. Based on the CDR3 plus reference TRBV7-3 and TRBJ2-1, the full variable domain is GAGVSQTPSNKVTEKGKYVELRCDPISGHTALYWYRQSLGQGPEFLIYFQGTGAADDSGLPNDRFFAVRPEGSVSTLKIQRTERGDSAVYLCASSVSLSPYNEQFFGPGTRLTVL.

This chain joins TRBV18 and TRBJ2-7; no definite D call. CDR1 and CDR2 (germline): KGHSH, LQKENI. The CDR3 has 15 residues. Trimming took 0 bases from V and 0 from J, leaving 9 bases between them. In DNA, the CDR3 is TGTGCCAGCTCACCACCTAGTCTAGGCTCCTACGAGCAGTACTTC. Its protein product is CASSPPSLGSYEQYF.

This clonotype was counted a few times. The CDR3 coding sequence is TGTGCCAGCAGATCCTCGGACTACCCGAATGAGCAGTTCTTC. Protein sequence: CASRSSDYPNEQFF. V usage is TRBV25-1 and J usage is TRBJ2-1, with a weak D call TRBD2 (6 bases). The CDR3 consists of 14 residues. The V gene lost 6 bases and the J gene lost 7 bases, with 16 bases spanning the gap. Germline V gene lookup returns CDR1 MGHDK and CDR2 SYGVNS.

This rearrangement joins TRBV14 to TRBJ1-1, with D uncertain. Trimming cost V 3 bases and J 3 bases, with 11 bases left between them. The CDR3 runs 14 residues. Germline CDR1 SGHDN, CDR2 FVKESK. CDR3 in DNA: TGTGCCAGCAGCCACCCAGGACGGTACACTGAAGCTTTCTTT. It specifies CASSHPGRYTEAFF. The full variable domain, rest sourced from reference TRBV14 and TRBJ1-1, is EAGVTQFPSHSVIEKGQTVTLRCDPISGHDNLYWYRRVMGKEIKFLLHFVKESKQDESGMPNNRFLAERTGGTYSTLKVQPAELEDSGVYFCASSHPGRYTEAFFGQGTRLTVV.

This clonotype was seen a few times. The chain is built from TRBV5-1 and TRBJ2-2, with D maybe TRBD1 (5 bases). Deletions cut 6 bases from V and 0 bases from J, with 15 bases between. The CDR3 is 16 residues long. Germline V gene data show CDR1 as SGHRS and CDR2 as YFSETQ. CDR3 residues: CASNLRADANTGELFF. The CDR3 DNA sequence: TGCGCCAGCAATCTCAGGGCGGACGCGAACACCGGGGAGCTGTTTTTT.

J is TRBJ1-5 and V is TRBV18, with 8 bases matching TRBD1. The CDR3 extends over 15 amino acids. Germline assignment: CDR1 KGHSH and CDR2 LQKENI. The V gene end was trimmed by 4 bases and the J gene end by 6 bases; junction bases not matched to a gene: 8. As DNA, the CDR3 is TGTGCCAGCTCACAAGACAGGGGACACGGTCAGCCCCAGCATTTT. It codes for CASSQDRGHGQPQHF.

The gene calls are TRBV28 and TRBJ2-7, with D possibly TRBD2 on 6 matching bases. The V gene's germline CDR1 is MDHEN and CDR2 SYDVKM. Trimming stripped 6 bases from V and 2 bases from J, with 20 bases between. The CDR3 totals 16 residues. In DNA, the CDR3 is TGTGCCAGCAGAGGGGTTGGGAGGTTAAAGACCTACGAGCAGTACTTC. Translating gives CASRGVGRLKTYEQYF.

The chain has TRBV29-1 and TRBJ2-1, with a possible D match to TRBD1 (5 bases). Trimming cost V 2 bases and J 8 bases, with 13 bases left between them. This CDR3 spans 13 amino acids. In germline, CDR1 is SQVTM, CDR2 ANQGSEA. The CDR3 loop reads CSVESQGTDEQFF. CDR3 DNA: TGCAGCGTTGAAAGTCAGGGTACGGATGAGCAGTTCTTC.

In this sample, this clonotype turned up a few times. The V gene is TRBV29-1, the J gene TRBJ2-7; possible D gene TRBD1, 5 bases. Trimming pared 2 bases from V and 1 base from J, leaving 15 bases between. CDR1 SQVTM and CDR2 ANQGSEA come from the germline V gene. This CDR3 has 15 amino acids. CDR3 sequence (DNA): TGCAGCGTTGAAAGCCCAGCGACAGAGTCCTACGAGCAGTACTTC. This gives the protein CSVESPATESYEQYF.

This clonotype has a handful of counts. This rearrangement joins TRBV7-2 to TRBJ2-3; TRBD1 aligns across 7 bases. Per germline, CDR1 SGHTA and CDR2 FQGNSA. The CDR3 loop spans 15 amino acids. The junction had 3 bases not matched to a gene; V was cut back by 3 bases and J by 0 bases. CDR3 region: CASSFDRVSTDTQYF. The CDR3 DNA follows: TGTGCCAGCAGCTTCGACAGGGTCAGCACAGATACGCAGTATTTT.

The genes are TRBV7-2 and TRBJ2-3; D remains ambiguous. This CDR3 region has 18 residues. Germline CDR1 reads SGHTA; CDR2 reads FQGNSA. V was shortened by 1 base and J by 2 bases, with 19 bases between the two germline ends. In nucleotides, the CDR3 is TGTGCCAGCAGCTTAGGCTCGCATTCTCTCCCTTTCACAGATACGCAGTATTTT. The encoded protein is CASSLGSHSLPFTDTQYF.

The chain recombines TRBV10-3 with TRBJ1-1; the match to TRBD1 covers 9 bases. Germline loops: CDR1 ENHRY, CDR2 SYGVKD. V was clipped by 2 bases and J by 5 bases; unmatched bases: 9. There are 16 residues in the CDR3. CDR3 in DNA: TGTGCCATCAGTGAGCCCTCACAGGGGGCGCGGACTGAAGCTTTCTTT. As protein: CAISEPSQGARTEAFF.